The subject of this entry is one T cell receptor beta chain. What it binds is unknown. This CDR3 comprises 15 residues. In germline, CDR1 is LGHDT, CDR2 YNNKEL (reference sequence). Trimming cost V 4 bases and J 4 bases; bases outside gene matches: 3. The data stem from a study of T cell responses to AZD1222 COVID-19 vaccine. Using immunoSEQ multiplex PCR, the repertoire was profiled, and TCRdb retains in-frame clones only, with some absent. Here the sample spans approximately 99,000 clones, about nine tenths being singletons. General study results and limits: Repertoire collection took place solely once the T cell response had peaked. Most donors were white British, females outnumbered males, and clonal diversity was possibly underestimated. Dominant at 160-218 and 743-854, vaccine-associated CD4 TCRs also spanned spike.

The sequence derives from an adult in good health. V is TRBV3-1 (or the pseudogene TRBV3-2) and J is TRBJ2-1; 11 nucleotides agree with TRBD2. Specimen: peripheral blood, collected on day 0 of MenACWY control vaccination. CDR3 sequence reads: CASSPTSGGYNEQFF. CDR3 in DNA: TGTGCCAGCAGCCCCACTAGCGGGGGATACAATGAGCAGTTCTTC.